This entry features one T cell receptor beta chain sequence. Some clones are missing from TCRdb's copy, which holds only in-frame ones; the method was immunoSEQ multiplex PCR. The sample carries approximately 500,000 clones, around 96% recorded once. These data are taken from a study of shared clonotypes between healthy human individuals. Germline assignment: CDR1 SGDLS and CDR2 YYNGEE. This CDR3 comprises 13 residues. Trimming took 0 bases from V and 2 from J, leaving 4 bases between them. Sequenced material: naive CD4+ T cells sorted from blood. Noted subset: CD45RA+ positively selected. This chain joins TRBV9 and TRBJ2-3; D not resolved. This clonotype was sampled from a woman aged 25 to 39 in good health. DNA for the CDR3: TGTGCCAGCAGCGTAGAGGTCACAGATACGCAGTATTTT. Amino acids: CASSVEVTDTQYF.